The 13 T cell receptor beta chains given below trace back to one sample, sequenced in a study of OX40 agonist ivuxolimab in advanced cancers. This table comes from immunoSEQ multiplex PCR, and its TCRdb copy is limited to in-frame clones, with some not included. The sample holds 55,000 to 65,000 clones, 80% to 90% seen once. The material sequenced was CD4+ or CD8+ T cells sorted from blood, taken in a trial of the OX40 agonist ivuxolimab. These receptor sequences come from an adult with an advanced solid tumor such as melanoma, head and neck, liver or kidney cancer.

This rearrangement joins TRBV28 to TRBJ1-1, with TRBD1 matching over 7 bases. The V segment lost 3 bases and the J segment 1 base; nucleotides outside the gene matches: 2. In germline, CDR1 is MDHEN, CDR2 SYDVKM. The CDR3 runs to 14 residues. This CDR3 is CASSLGQKNTEAFF. The CDR3 DNA reads TGTGCCAGCAGTTTGGGACAGAAGAACACTGAAGCTTTCTTT.

The V call is TRBV15, the J call TRBJ2-7; TRBD1 aligns across 7 bases. This CDR3 comprises 14 residues. The J segment lost 2 bases and the V segment lost 1 base, leaving 2 bases of the junction unmatched. CDR1 LNHNV and CDR2 YYDKDF come from the germline V gene (reference sequence). This CDR3 reads CATSRGQGTYEQYF. The CDR3 bases are TGTGCCACCAGCAGAGGACAGGGAACCTACGAGCAGTACTTC.

This rearrangement joins TRBV10-2 to TRBJ2-7; D is possibly TRBD1 (6 bases). V lost 8 bases, J lost 6 bases, and 14 bases lay in between. Germline CDR1 is WSHSY and CDR2 is SAAADI. This CDR3 spans 12 amino acids. In DNA, the CDR3 is TGCGCCAGCTCCCGAGCGACAGGCGAGCAGTACTTC. Amino acid sequence: CASSRATGEQYF.

V and J are TRBV14 and TRBJ2-1, with D possibly TRBD1 on 6 matching bases. Germline CDR1 SGHDN, CDR2 FVKESK. This CDR3 is built from 17 residues. V lost 5 bases, J lost 4 bases, and 21 bases lay in between. CDR3 nucleotides: TGTGCCAGCAGCGCCAGCCCCGGACAGCGTCTGTACAATGAGCAGTTCTTC. Residues: CASSASPGQRLYNEQFF.

The gene calls are TRBV19 and TRBJ1-3, with TRBD1 as a possible D gene (5 bases). The V and J ends lost 3 bases and 3 bases respectively, with 12 bases between them. CDR3 length: 15 residues. Germline CDR1 reads LNHDA; CDR2 reads SQIVND (reference sequence). The CDR3 sequence is CASSMPGKDGNTIYF. Here the CDR3 DNA reads TGTGCCAGTAGTATGCCAGGGAAGGATGGAAACACCATATATTTT.

This clone was seen more than once but under ten times. The V gene is TRBV18, the J gene TRBJ2-3, with 8 bases identical to TRBD2. J gave up 1 base and V 1 base, and 1 base lay outside the gene matches. Per germline, CDR1 KGHSH and CDR2 LQKENI. The CDR3 is 15 amino acids. CDR3 DNA: TGTGCCAGCTCACCACAAGCGGGAGGCACAGATACGCAGTATTTT. Its protein product is CASSPQAGGTDTQYF. Using reference TRBV18 and TRBJ2-3 for the parts outside the CDR3, the full variable domain is NAGVMQNPRHLVRRRGQEARLRCSPMKGHSHVYWYRQLPEEGLKFMVYLQKENIIDESGMPKERFSAEFPKEGPSILRIQQVVRGDSAAYFCASSPQAGGTDTQYFGPGTRLTVL.

The chain joins TRBV2 to TRBJ2-3; D gene uncertain. The V gene lost 5 bases and the J gene lost 1 base, with 13 bases spanning the gap. Germline assignment: CDR1 SNHLY and CDR2 FYNNEI. The length of the CDR3 is 15 residues. The CDR3 protein is CASSTEGGGTDTQYF. The CDR3 region has the DNA TGTGCCAGCAGTACGGAAGGTGGGGGCACAGATACGCAGTATTTT.

CDR3 sequence (DNA): TGTGCCAGCAGGGTGTCAGGACTAGCGGCCTACGAGCAGTACTTC. It specifies CASRVSGLAAYEQYF. The V call is TRBV7-2, the J call TRBJ2-7; 10 bases are shared with TRBD2. The CDR3 extends over 15 amino acids. Trimming took 6 bases from V and 2 from J; bases not matched to a gene: 7. Germline CDR1 reads SGHTA; CDR2 reads FQGNSA.

The chain links TRBV19 to TRBJ2-1; the match to TRBD1 covers 9 bases. CDR1 is LNHDA, CDR2 SQIVND, per germline (reference sequence). The junction had 10 bases not matched to a gene; V was cut back by 3 bases and J by 4 bases. This CDR3 contains 17 residues. CDR3 region: CASSIGTGFWSYNEQFF. Written as DNA, the CDR3 is TGTGCCAGTAGTATTGGGACAGGGTTCTGGAGTTACAATGAGCAGTTCTTC.

This clone turned up a few times. The chain recombines TRBV7-2 with TRBJ1-6, with a possible D match to TRBD1 (5 bases). V was clipped by 3 bases and J by 10 bases, with 10 bases between them. The CDR3 covers 13 residues. Germline CDR1 reads SGHTA; CDR2 reads FQGNSA. The CDR3 DNA reads TGTGCCAGCAGCTTTTACGAGGGGTCACCCCTCCACTTT. Translated: CASSFYEGSPLHF.

This chain uses TRBV7-8 with TRBJ2-1; D remains unclear. Looked up from germline, CDR1 is SGHVS and CDR2 is FQNEAQ. V lost 3 bases, J lost 6 bases, and 12 bases lay in between. There are 14 residues in the CDR3. The CDR3 protein is CASSLAGSPNEQFF. CDR3 nucleotide sequence: TGTGCCAGCAGCTTGGCCGGGTCCCCCAATGAGCAGTTCTTC.

The V and J genes are TRBV6-1 and TRBJ1-4; possibly TRBD1 for D (5 bases). CDR1 and CDR2 from the germline V gene are MNHNS and SASEGT. V dropped 1 base and J dropped 0 bases, with 6 bases sitting between them. The CDR3 has 15 amino acids. The CDR3 DNA sequence: TGTGCCAGCAGTGAAGGGGGGGCAACTAATGAAAAACTGTTTTTT. This sequence encodes CASSEGGATNEKLFF.

This chain connects TRBV15 to TRBJ1-2; D may be TRBD1 (6 bases). Germline CDR1 and CDR2: LNHNV and YYDKDF (reference sequence). Between the trimmed V and J ends, which lost 6 bases and 4 bases, there was a span of 18 bases. The CDR3 is 15 residues long. The CDR3 is CATSYDGGPGYGYTF. In DNA, the CDR3 is TGTGCCACCAGTTACGATGGGGGGCCGGGCTATGGCTACACCTTC.